One and the same sample provided the 12 T cell receptor beta chains below, sequenced in a study of blood T cell repertoires in COVID-19. Method: immunoSEQ multiplex PCR; TCRdb's copy keeps in-frame clones and lacks some. The sample includes some 360,000 clones, approximately 91% of them seen just once. The sequenced material came from PBMCs or T cells enriched from blood (not recorded which). These receptors came from a woman between 25 and 40 years old who had been exposed to COVID-19.

V usage is TRBV27 and J usage is TRBJ2-1, with D possibly being TRBD2 (6 bases). CDR3 size: 13 residues. Germline V gene lookup returns CDR1 MNHEY and CDR2 SMNVEV (reference sequence). V was pared by 1 base and J by 9 bases, with 10 bases between. The CDR3 nucleotides read TGTGCCAGCAGTTTATGGTTGGAGGGTGAGCAGTTCTTC. The encoded protein is CASSLWLEGEQFF.

The V and J genes are TRBV6-5 and TRBJ2-1; possibly TRBD1 for D (6 bases). This CDR3 comprises 15 residues. The V gene's germline CDR1 is MNHEY and CDR2 SVGAGI. Deletions cut 5 bases from V and 9 bases from J, with 20 bases between. CDR3 protein: CASSPDVATDSEQFF. CDR3 DNA sequence: TGTGCCAGCAGTCCTGACGTTGCGACGGACAGTGAGCAGTTCTTC.

The chain combines TRBV10-3 with TRBJ1-2; D is possibly TRBD1 (5 bases). The CDR3 contains 15 residues. Germline V gives CDR1 ENHRY, CDR2 SYGVKD. Trimming took off 1 base at V and 7 bases at J, with 16 bases between the two ends. The CDR3 nucleotides are TGTGCCATCAGTGAGTTGCAGGGTAACTATGGTGGCTACACCTTC. Its protein product is CAISELQGNYGGYTF.

The chain joins TRBV19 to TRBJ1-5; D may be TRBD1 (6 bases). The CDR3 consists of 15 residues. V was cut by 6 bases and J by 2 bases, with 14 bases left in between. Germline CDR1 and CDR2: LNHDA and SQIVND (reference sequence). The CDR3 reads CASSTTGAGNQPQHF. CDR3 nucleotides: TGTGCCAGTAGCACGACAGGAGCTGGCAATCAGCCCCAGCATTTT.

The chain carries TRBV7-8 and TRBJ2-7; the match to TRBD2 covers 9 bases. This CDR3 has 17 residues. Per the germline V gene, CDR1 is SGHVS and CDR2 is FQNEAQ. V lost 3 bases to trimming and J lost 7 bases; unmatched junction nucleotides: 16. The CDR3 sequence: CASSFGLAGRQRGEQYF. The CDR3 DNA sequence: TGTGCCAGCAGCTTCGGGCTAGCGGGACGTCAACGAGGGGAGCAGTACTTC.

The chain has TRBV11-1 and TRBJ2-3, with D possibly being TRBD1 (5 bases). This CDR3 has 15 residues. CDR1 is SGHAT and CDR2 is FQDESV in the germline V gene (reference sequence). V lost 3 bases to trimming and J lost 5 bases, with 15 bases between them. The CDR3 here is CASSFVQGGEDTQYF. As DNA, the CDR3 is TGTGCCAGCAGCTTTGTGCAGGGCGGCGAAGATACGCAGTATTTT.

J is TRBJ2-1 and V is TRBV7-9, with 9 bases matching TRBD2. This CDR3 region has 17 residues. Trimming at V came to 1 base and at J to 2 bases, leaving 6 bases not matched to a gene. CDR1 and CDR2 (germline): SEHNR, FQNEAQ (reference sequence). Here the CDR3 reads CASSLGFSGSPYNEQFF. CDR3 nucleotides: TGTGCCAGCAGCTTAGGGTTTAGCGGGAGCCCCTACAATGAGCAGTTCTTC.

This clone was seen once. The chain employs TRBV9 and TRBJ2-5; TRBD2 matches at 9 bases. CDR1 SGDLS and CDR2 YYNGEE come from the germline V gene. Trimming removed 3 bases from V and 5 bases from J; junction bases left unmatched: 14. The CDR3 loop spans 17 amino acids. The CDR3 DNA is TGTGCCAGCAGCGCCGAGACTAGCGGCTTGCCCAGGGAGACCCAGTACTTC. Translated, it gives CASSAETSGLPRETQYF.

The chain is built from TRBV11-2 and TRBJ1-2, with D possibly being TRBD1 (5 bases). This CDR3 is 15 amino acids long. V was cut by 7 bases and J by 8 bases, with 23 bases left in between. In germline, CDR1 is SGHAT, CDR2 FQNNGV. The DNA of the CDR3 is TGTGCCAGCACCCCCGGAAGGGCAGGGCCCCTAGGCTACACCTTC. It is translated as CASTPGRAGPLGYTF.

V usage is TRBV7-3 and J usage is TRBJ2-2; D gene unclear. The CDR3 contains 15 residues. The V and J ends lost 0 bases and 1 base respectively, with 6 bases between them. CDR1 is SGHTA, CDR2 FQGTGA, per germline. The CDR3, as DNA: TGTGCCAGCAGCTTAACGAGAGTGAACACCGGGGAGCTGTTTTTT. It is translated as CASSLTRVNTGELFF.

The chain joins TRBV19 to TRBJ1-6; a weak D match, TRBD1 (6 bases). This CDR3 spans 16 amino acids. Trimming took 2 bases from V and 9 from J, leaving 17 bases between them. CDR1 is LNHDA and CDR2 is SQIVND in the germline V gene (reference sequence). In nucleotides, the CDR3 is TGTGCCAGTAGTATATCCGGTCCGGGACAATCTTCACCCCTCCACTTT. Encoded protein: CASSISGPGQSSPLHF. Variable domain in full (rest from reference TRBV19 and TRBJ1-6): DGGITQSPKYLFRKEGQNVTLSCEQNLNHDAMYWYRQDPGQGLRLIYYSQIVNDFQKGDIAEGYSVSREKKESFPLTVTSAQKNPTAFYLCASSISGPGQSSPLHFGNGTRLTVT.

The V gene is TRBV25-1, the J gene TRBJ1-3, with D hard to call. Germline CDR1 reads MGHDK; CDR2 reads SYGVNS. The CDR3 contains 14 residues. The V end was cut by 3 bases, the J end by 5 bases, with 11 bases between. As DNA, the CDR3 is TGTGCCAGCAGTGACGGTATAAGTAGAAACACCATATATTTT. Translation gives CASSDGISRNTIYF.